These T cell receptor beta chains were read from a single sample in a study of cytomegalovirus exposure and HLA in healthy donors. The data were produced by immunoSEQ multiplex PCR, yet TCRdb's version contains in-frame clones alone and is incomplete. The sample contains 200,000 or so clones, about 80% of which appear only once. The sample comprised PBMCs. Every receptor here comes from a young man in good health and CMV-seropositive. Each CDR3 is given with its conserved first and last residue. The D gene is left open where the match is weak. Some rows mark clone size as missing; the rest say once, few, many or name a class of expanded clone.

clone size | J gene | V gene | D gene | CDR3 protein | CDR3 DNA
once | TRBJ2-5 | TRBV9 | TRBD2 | CASSVSPTSGGGETQYF | TGTGCCAGCAGCGTTTCTCCGACTAGCGGAGGAGGGGAGACCCAGTACTTC
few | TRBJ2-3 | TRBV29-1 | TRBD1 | CSVEGPGGLDTQYF | TGCAGCGTTGAAGGGCCAGGGGGCTTGGATACGCAGTATTTT
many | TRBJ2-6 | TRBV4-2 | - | CASSDGSGANVLTF | TGTGCCAGCAGTGACGGGTCTGGGGCCAACGTCCTGACTTTC
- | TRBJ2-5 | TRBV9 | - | CASSVHGETQYF | TGTGCCAGCAGCGTTCACGGGGAGACCCAGTACTTC
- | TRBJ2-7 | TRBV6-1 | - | CASSERQTYEQYF | TGTGCCAGCAGTGAAAGACAGACCTACGAGCAGTACTTC
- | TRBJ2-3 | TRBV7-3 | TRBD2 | CASSPSGRGADTQYF | TGTGCCAGCAGCCCAAGCGGGAGAGGGGCAGATACGCAGTATTTT
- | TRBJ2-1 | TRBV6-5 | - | CASRRTLREQFF | TGTGCCAGCAGACGTACCCTGAGGGAGCAGTTCTTC
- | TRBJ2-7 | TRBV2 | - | CASTPLGDYEQYF | TGTGCCAGCACCCCTCTCGGGGACTACGAGCAGTACTTC
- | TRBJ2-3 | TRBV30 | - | CAWSTQTDTQYF | TGTGCCTGGAGCACACAAACAGATACGCAGTATTTT
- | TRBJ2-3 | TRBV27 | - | CASSLRVPMSTDTQYF | TGTGCCAGCAGCTTGAGGGTGCCGATGTCCACAGATACGCAGTATTTT
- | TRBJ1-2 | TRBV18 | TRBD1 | CASSPPKTGKGYTF | TGTGCCAGCTCACCACCGAAGACAGGGAAAGGCTACACCTTC
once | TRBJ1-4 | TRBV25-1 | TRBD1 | CASRSGTGYEKLFF | TGTGCCAGCAGGTCCGGGACAGGGTATGAAAAACTGTTTTTT
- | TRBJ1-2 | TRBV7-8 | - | CASSFLREDYGYTF | TGTGCCAGCAGCTTCCTCAGGGAGGACTATGGCTACACCTTC
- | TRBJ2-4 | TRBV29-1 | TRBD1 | CSARQGMNIQYF | TGCAGCGCTAGACAGGGGATGAACATTCAGTACTTC
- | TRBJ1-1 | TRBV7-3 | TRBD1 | CASSTGTGAATEAFF | TGTGCCAGCAGCACCGGGACAGGGGCGGCCACTGAAGCTTTCTTT
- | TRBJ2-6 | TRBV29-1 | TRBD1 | CSVGTGIGANVLTF | TGCAGCGTTGGGACAGGGATAGGGGCCAACGTCCTGACTTTC
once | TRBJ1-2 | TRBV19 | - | CASISRGSYGYTF | TGTGCCAGTATCTCCCGGGGAAGCTATGGCTACACCTTC
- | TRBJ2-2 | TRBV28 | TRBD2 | CASRSAGGVNTGELFF | TGTGCCAGCAGGTCAGCGGGGGGCGTTAACACCGGGGAGCTGTTTTTT
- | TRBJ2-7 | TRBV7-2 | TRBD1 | CASSSGLGGAYEQYF | TGTGCCAGCAGCTCCGGTTTAGGGGGCGCCTACGAGCAGTACTTC
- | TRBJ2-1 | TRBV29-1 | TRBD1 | CSVDAGTGGMGPYNEQFF | TGCAGCGTGGATGCCGGGACAGGGGGCATGGGTCCCTACAATGAGCAGTTCTTC
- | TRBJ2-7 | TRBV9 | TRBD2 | CASSSGRDYYEQYF | TGTGCCAGCAGCTCTGGCCGGGACTACTACGAGCAGTACTTC
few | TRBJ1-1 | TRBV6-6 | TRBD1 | CASSFGQGATEAFF | TGTGCCAGCAGTTTCGGACAGGGGGCGACTGAAGCTTTCTTT
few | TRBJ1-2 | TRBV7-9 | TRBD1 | CASGAGGNYGYTF | TGTGCCAGCGGGGCAGGGGGTAACTATGGCTACACCTTC
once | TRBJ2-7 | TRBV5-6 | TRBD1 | CASSPPRQGDEQYF | TGTGCCAGCAGCCCACCCAGACAGGGCGACGAGCAGTACTTC
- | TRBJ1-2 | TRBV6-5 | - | CASSPWTASNYGYTF | TGTGCCAGCAGTCCTTGGACAGCTTCTAACTATGGCTACACCTTC
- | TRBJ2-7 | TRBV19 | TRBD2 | CASSIEDSGSYEQYF | TGTGCCAGTAGTATAGAGGATAGCGGGTCCTACGAGCAGTACTTC
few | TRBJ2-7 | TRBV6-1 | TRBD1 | CASGGQGAVAYEQYF | TGTGCCAGCGGGGGACAGGGGGCGGTAGCCTACGAGCAGTACTTC
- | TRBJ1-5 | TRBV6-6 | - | CASGPNPGLIDQPQHF | TGTGCCAGCGGCCCCAATCCCGGGTTGATTGATCAGCCCCAGCATTTT
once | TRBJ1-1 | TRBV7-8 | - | CASSFPGNTEAFF | TGTGCCAGCAGCTTTCCAGGGAACACTGAAGCTTTCTTT
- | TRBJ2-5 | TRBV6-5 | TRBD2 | CASSKSTSRETQYF | TGTGCCAGCAGCAAATCGACTAGCCGAGAGACCCAGTACTTC
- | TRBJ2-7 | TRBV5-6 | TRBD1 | CASSPGWGQGSEQYF | TGTGCCAGCAGCCCCGGTTGGGGACAGGGGAGCGAGCAGTACTTC
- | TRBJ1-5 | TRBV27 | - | CASSPLLNQPQHF | TGTGCCAGCAGTCCTCTACTCAATCAGCCCCAGCATTTT
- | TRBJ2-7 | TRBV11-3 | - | CASSSGGSDEQYF | TGTGCCAGCAGCTCCGGGGGTTCGGACGAGCAGTACTTC
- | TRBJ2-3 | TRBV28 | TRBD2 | CASSESSGPMGTDTQYF | TGTGCCAGCAGTGAGTCTAGCGGGCCCATGGGGACAGATACGCAGTATTTT
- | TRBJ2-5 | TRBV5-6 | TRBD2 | CASSLPLSTSGTFPETQYF | TGTGCCAGCAGCCTTCCCCTTTCGACTAGCGGGACCTTCCCAGAGACCCAGTACTTC
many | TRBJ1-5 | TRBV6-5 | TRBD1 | CASSSGQGNQPQHF | TGTGCCAGCAGTTCGGGACAGGGAAATCAGCCCCAGCATTTT
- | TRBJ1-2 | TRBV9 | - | CASSGDSLPGYTF | TGTGCCAGCAGCGGAGACAGTCTCCCTGGCTACACCTTC
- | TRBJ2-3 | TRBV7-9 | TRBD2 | CASSLRREADTQYF | TGTGCCAGCAGCTTGAGGCGGGAGGCAGATACGCAGTATTTT
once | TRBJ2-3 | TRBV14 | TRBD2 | CAKILAGSTDTQYF | TGTGCCAAGATACTAGCGGGGAGCACAGATACGCAGTATTTT
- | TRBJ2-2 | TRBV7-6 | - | CASSLRESGELFF | TGTGCCAGCAGCTTACGGGAGTCGGGGGAGCTGTTTTTT
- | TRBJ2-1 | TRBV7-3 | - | CASSPRVNNEQFF | TGTGCCAGCAGCCCCCGGGTTAACAATGAGCAGTTCTTC